The rows below give T cell receptor beta chains drawn from one sample of a study of a mutant IDH1 vaccine in newly diagnosed glioma. Assay: immunoSEQ multiplex PCR; the TCRdb copy retains only in-frame clones and omits some. The repertoire holds 40,000 or so clones, about four fifths seen once, with 5.5% in the top ten. Antigens of these TCRs are unknown. The sample was PBMCs, taken from a glioma patient whose treatment included an IDH1 peptide vaccine. These receptors all stem from a man in his forties with glioma. Both conserved end residues are part of each CDR3. The order of the fields is V gene, D gene, J gene, clone size, CDR3 protein, CDR3 DNA. A D gene is named only where the DNA matches it firmly. Where a row states a size, it is once, few, many or the class of an expanded clone; other rows omit it.

TRBV5-4	TRBD1	TRBJ2-7	NA	CASSFRTGLLDEQYF	TGTGCCAGCAGCTTCCGGACAGGTCTCCTGGACGAGCAGTACTTC
TRBV6-6	NA	TRBJ1-1	few	CASSGNTEAFF	TGTGCCAGCAGTGGAAACACTGAAGCTTTCTTT
TRBV2	NA	TRBJ2-1	NA	CASKGNEQFF	TGTGCCAGCAAGGGGAATGAGCAGTTCTTC
TRBV18	NA	TRBJ1-3	medium-sized	CASSPAFSGNTIYF	TGTGCCAGCTCACCAGCGTTCTCTGGAAACACCATATATTTT
TRBV2	TRBD1	TRBJ1-2	NA	CASSGGRQGYYGYTF	TGTGCCAGCAGTGGGGGAAGACAGGGATACTATGGCTACACCTTC
TRBV5-4	NA	TRBJ2-6	NA	CASSYPTGANVLTF	TGTGCCAGCAGCTACCCAACCGGGGCCAACGTCCTGACTTTC
TRBV29-1	TRBD1	TRBJ1-3	few	CSVEDRGAGNTIYF	TGCAGCGTTGAGGACAGGGGGGCTGGAAACACCATATATTTT
TRBV4-1	NA	TRBJ2-7	NA	CASSRYLGGDEQYF	TGCGCCAGCAGCCGCTACCTGGGGGGCGACGAGCAGTACTTC
TRBV18	NA	TRBJ2-2	NA	CASSPGTSFSSVGELFF	TGTGCCAGCTCACCAGGGACTTCCTTTTCCAGCGTCGGGGAGCTGTTTTTT
TRBV7-8	NA	TRBJ2-7	NA	CASSLAGRSSYEQYF	TGTGCCAGCAGCTTAGCGGGACGGAGTTCCTACGAGCAGTACTTC
TRBV6-1	NA	TRBJ2-5	NA	CASSEPAGTREETQYF	TGTGCCAGCAGTGAACCCGCGGGTACCCGGGAAGAGACCCAGTACTTC
TRBV7-9	NA	TRBJ1-2	NA	CASSSDGDGYTF	TGTGCCAGCAGCTCCGACGGGGATGGCTACACCTTC
TRBV4-1	NA	TRBJ2-3	NA	CASSQDPTADTQYF	TGCGCCAGCAGCCAAGATCCGACCGCAGATACGCAGTATTTT
TRBV27	NA	TRBJ2-7	NA	CASSFERGYEQYF	TGTGCCAGCAGTTTCGAGAGGGGCTACGAGCAGTACTTC
TRBV6-1	TRBD1	TRBJ2-7	once	CASNRDRGRYEQYF	TGTGCCAGCAACCGGGACAGGGGGCGATACGAGCAGTACTTC
TRBV18	NA	TRBJ1-2	NA	CASSPTVAGVGGYTF	TGTGCCAGCTCACCGACTGTGGCAGGGGTTGGTGGCTACACCTTC
TRBV6-5	NA	TRBJ2-7	NA	CASSLGGYEQYF	TGTGCCAGCAGTTTGGGGGGCTACGAGCAGTACTTC
TRBV19	TRBD2	TRBJ2-7	NA	CASSIRTSGAGVEQYF	TGTGCCAGTAGTATCCGGACTAGCGGGGCAGGCGTAGAGCAGTACTTC
TRBV29-1	NA	TRBJ2-6	NA	CSVVSESSGANVLTF	TGCAGCGTTGTCTCCGAGAGCTCTGGGGCCAACGTCCTGACTTTC
TRBV4-2	NA	TRBJ1-1	NA	CASSQDKHSPGAEAFF	TGTGCCAGCAGCCAAGATAAACACAGTCCTGGGGCTGAAGCTTTCTTT
TRBV6-5	NA	TRBJ2-7	NA	CASSLFLVGSYEQYF	TGTGCCAGCAGTTTATTCCTCGTCGGCTCCTACGAGCAGTACTTC
TRBV5-1	TRBD1	TRBJ1-2	NA	CASSVTGGDGYTF	TGCGCCAGCAGCGTAACAGGGGGCGATGGCTACACCTTC
TRBV6-4	TRBD1	TRBJ2-3	few	CASSDMTGDPDTQYF	TGTGCCAGCAGTGACATGACAGGGGACCCAGATACGCAGTATTTT
TRBV11-2	TRBD2	TRBJ2-4	NA	CASSLINRRGESKNIQYF	TGTGCCAGCAGCTTAATAAATCGGCGGGGGGAATCCAAAAACATTCAGTACTTC
TRBV7-9	NA	TRBJ2-1	few	CASSPRVGDTLLIQFF	TGTGCCAGCAGCCCCCGTGTAGGGGACACTCTTCTCATCCAGTTCTTC
TRBV10-1	NA	TRBJ1-1	NA	CASIGEAGTEAFF	TGCGCCAGCATAGGTGAGGCCGGCACTGAAGCTTTCTTT
TRBV7-9	NA	TRBJ2-7	NA	CASSLSRGGYEQYF	TGTGCCAGCAGCTTATCCCGGGGTGGCTACGAGCAGTACTTC
TRBV9	TRBD2	TRBJ2-2	NA	CASSVRLAGNTGELFF	TGTGCCAGCAGCGTAAGGCTAGCGGGAAACACCGGGGAGCTGTTTTTT
TRBV6-1	NA	TRBJ2-7	few	CAAQDSGPPYEQYF	TGTGCCGCCCAGGACAGCGGACCCCCCTACGAGCAGTACTTC
TRBV6-1	NA	TRBJ1-1	NA	CASSEGQHTEAFF	TGTGCCAGCAGTGAAGGACAGCACACTGAAGCTTTCTTT
TRBV6-1	TRBD1	TRBJ1-6	few	CASSRGQGSSPLHF	TGTGCCAGCAGCCGCGGACAGGGCAGTTCACCCCTCCACTTT
TRBV2	NA	TRBJ1-3	once	CASSDVGGSGNTIYF	TGTGCCAGCAGCGACGTGGGGGGCTCTGGAAACACCATATATTTT
TRBV29-1	NA	TRBJ1-1	NA	CSVDMDTEAFF	TGCAGCGTTGACATGGACACTGAAGCTTTCTTT
TRBV29-1	NA	TRBJ1-4	once	CSVESQGREKLFF	TGCAGCGTTGAGTCACAGGGAAGAGAAAAACTGTTTTTT
TRBV29-1	TRBD1	TRBJ1-4	NA	CSVGGTGINEKLFF	TGCAGCGTTGGCGGGACAGGGATTAATGAAAAACTGTTTTTT
TRBV19	NA	TRBJ1-3	few	CASSYVGGSGNTIYF	TGTGCCAGTAGTTACGTGGGGGGCTCTGGAAACACCATATATTTT
TRBV28	NA	TRBJ1-5	few	CASSFSGQNQPQHF	TGTGCCAGCAGTTTTTCCGGACAGAATCAGCCCCAGCATTTT
TRBV15	TRBD1	TRBJ1-6	NA	CATSRGGGLYSPLHF	TGTGCCACCAGCAGGGGAGGGGGCTTGTATTCACCCCTCCACTTT
TRBV5-5	TRBD1	TRBJ2-5	NA	CASSFRGPGETQYF	TGTGCCAGCAGCTTTAGGGGGCCGGGGGAGACCCAGTACTTC
TRBV5-1	NA	TRBJ2-5	NA	CASSPRQHQETQYF	TGCGCCAGCAGTCCCCGACAGCACCAAGAGACCCAGTACTTC